This TCR beta chain was sequenced for a study of OX40 agonist ivuxolimab in advanced cancers. Across the study: Eligibility admitted prior anti-PD-1, anti-PD-L1 or anti-CTLA-4 therapy; about 40% had some. Three patients had partial responses: one hepatocellular carcinoma, two cutaneous melanoma.

Repertoires were generated with immunoSEQ multiplex PCR, while TCRdb's copy carries only in-frame clones and drops some. This sample has some 110,000 clones; around 93% occur once, and the top ten carry around 0.81%. The CDR3 length is 14 residues. Germline V CDR1 and CDR2: LNHNV, YYDKDF (reference sequence). Trimming removed 6 bases from V and 0 bases from J; junction bases left unmatched: 3. The J gene is TRBJ1-1, the V gene TRBV15, with TRBD1 matching 8 bases. The clonotype comes from an adult with an advanced solid tumor such as melanoma, head and neck, liver or kidney cancer. Source: CD4+ or CD8+ T cells sorted from blood, taken in a trial of the OX40 agonist ivuxolimab. The CDR3 DNA reads TGTGCCACCAGGAGGGACAGGATGAACACTGAAGCTTTCTTT. The encoded protein is CATRRDRMNTEAFF.